These T cell receptor beta chains were read from a single sample in a study of blood T cell repertoires in COVID-19. The table came from immunoSEQ multiplex PCR; TCRdb's copy has only in-frame clones and leaves some out. The table includes almost 400,000 clones, roughly 90% detected once. The material sequenced was PBMCs or T cells enriched from blood (not recorded which). These receptors all come from a woman aged 25 to 45 with acute COVID-19. Each CDR3 is given with its conserved first and last residue. D genes are given only for firm matches. Not all rows give a size; the values are once, few, many and, for expanded clones, a class.

TRBD1,NA,TRBJ1-4,TRBV24-1,TGTGCCACCAGTGATGGGGGACAGGGGGATTTTAATGAAAAACTGTTTTTT,CATSDGGQGDFNEKLFF
TRBD1,NA,TRBJ1-2,TRBV2,TGTGCCAGCAGGGACTATACCGGGACAGTAGGATTCTATGGCTACACCTTC,CASRDYTGTVGFYGYTF
TRBD1,NA,TRBJ1-2,TRBV5-1,TGCGCCAGCAGCTTGGCTTCCGGACAGGGCTATGGCTACACCTTC,CASSLASGQGYGYTF
NA,NA,TRBJ1-1,TRBV12-3/TRBV12-4,TGTGCCAGCAGTCTGTCGTCCCGGGGAGCTTTCTTT,CASSLSSRGAFF
NA,NA,TRBJ1-2,TRBV5-6,TGTGCCAGCAGCTCGGGAGTATTACAGGTGGGGTATGGCTACACCTTC,CASSSGVLQVGYGYTF
NA,NA,TRBJ2-3,TRBV10-3,TGTGCCACCTCCCCCGACTCGGGGGGCACAGATACGCAGTATTTT,CATSPDSGGTDTQYF
NA,NA,TRBJ1-5,TRBV24-1,TGTGCCACCAGTGATGCCGAAGGGGTGGGAATTAGCAATCAGCCCCAGCATTTT,CATSDAEGVGISNQPQHF
NA,NA,TRBJ1-3,TRBV3-1/TRBV3-2,TGTGCCAGCAGCCAAGTTTCGGGGAAGCCCTCTGGAAACACCATATATTTT,CASSQVSGKPSGNTIYF
TRBD1,NA,TRBJ1-5,TRBV30,TGTGCCTGGAGTCCCCGAACAGGGGTTGGGCATCAGCCCCAGCATTTT,CAWSPRTGVGHQPQHF
NA,NA,TRBJ2-2,TRBV5-4,TGTGCCAGCAGCTTTTTTCCAGAGAACACCGGGGAGCTGTTTTTT,CASSFFPENTGELFF
NA,NA,TRBJ1-2,TRBV5-1,TGCGCCAGCAGCTTAGGAACAGGGTATGGCTACACCTTC,CASSLGTGYGYTF
TRBD2,NA,TRBJ2-1,TRBV5-6,TGTGCCAGCAGCTTTGGGGGACTAGCGGGTTCCCGAGACTACAATGAGCAGTTCTTC,CASSFGGLAGSRDYNEQFF
TRBD1,NA,TRBJ1-1,TRBV3-1/TRBV3-2,TGTGCCAGCAGCCAAGACCTTTTAAGAACAGGGGAGAACACTGAAGCTTTCTTT,CASSQDLLRTGENTEAFF
NA,NA,TRBJ2-7,TRBV11-1,TGTGCCAGCAGCCAACCGACTGGATTCTACGAGCAGTACTTC,CASSQPTGFYEQYF
NA,NA,TRBJ1-1,TRBV29-1,TGCAGCGTTGAAGCAGTTGGAGGAACTGAAGCTTTCTTT,CSVEAVGGTEAFF
TRBD1,NA,TRBJ2-2,TRBV12-5,TGTGCTAGTGGTTTGGGACAGGGTGCCACCGGGGAGCTGTTTTTT,CASGLGQGATGELFF
NA,NA,TRBJ1-1,TRBV6-1,TGTGCCAGCAGTGAAGAGACAGCTCTGAACACTGAAGCTTTCTTT,CASSEETALNTEAFF
NA,NA,TRBJ2-1,TRBV6-5,TGTGCCAGCACTCCCCAAGGTACTTTCCGGGGACAGTTCTTC,CASTPQGTFRGQFF
NA,NA,TRBJ2-3,TRBV5-1,TGCGCCAGCAGCTTGGAGGGGTCAAGCTGGGATACGCAGTATTTT,CASSLEGSSWDTQYF
TRBD1,NA,TRBJ1-6,TRBV5-1,TGCGCCAGCAGCCGGACAGGGGAAAACTATAATTCACCCCTCCACTTT,CASSRTGENYNSPLHF
TRBD1,NA,TRBJ1-2,TRBV10-2,TGCGCCAGCAGTGAGGGAGACAGGGGGGGCTATGGCTACACCTTC,CASSEGDRGGYGYTF
NA,few,TRBJ1-3,TRBV15,TGTGCCACCAGCCGAGAAAAACAGGGCGGAAGGGACACCATATATTTT,CATSREKQGGRDTIYF
NA,NA,TRBJ1-6,TRBV12-5,TGTGCTAGTGCCCTGGGGGGGGGTAATTCACCCCTCCACTTT,CASALGGGNSPLHF
TRBD2,NA,TRBJ2-5,TRBV30,TGTGCCTGGAGTGTAGCTAGCGGCTTACAAGAGACCCAGTACTTC,CAWSVASGLQETQYF
NA,NA,TRBJ2-3,TRBV18,TGTGCCAGCTCACCGGGACTCCTAAGGGGCACAGATACGCAGTATTTT,CASSPGLLRGTDTQYF
NA,once,TRBJ1-5,TRBV5-1,TGCGCCAGCAGCGAGGGGGACAATCAGCCCCAGCATTTT,CASSEGDNQPQHF
NA,NA,TRBJ2-7,TRBV12-1,TGTGCCAGCAGCTTTGCGCCGGCAGCGGAACCCCTTAGCCATGCGGACGAGCAGTACTTC,CASSFAPAAEPLSHADEQYF
TRBD2,NA,TRBJ2-6,TRBV10-3,TGTGCCATCAGTGAACTAGCGGGCATCTCTGGGGCCAACGTCCTGACTTTC,CAISELAGISGANVLTF
NA,few,TRBJ1-1,TRBV7-2,TGTGCCAGCAGCTTCCTAGGACAGCACTTGAACACTGAAGCTTTCTTT,CASSFLGQHLNTEAFF
TRBD2,NA,TRBJ2-7,TRBV18,TGTGCCAGCTCACCTACTAGCGGGGGGGCCGGGTACTACGAGCAGTACTTC,CASSPTSGGAGYYEQYF
NA,NA,TRBJ1-2,TRBV24-1,TGTGCCACCAGTACAGGGTTAGGCTACACCTTC,CATSTGLGYTF
NA,NA,TRBJ2-2,TRBV6-5,TGTGCCAGCTCCCCCGCCCGGGGGGAGCTGTTTTTT,CASSPARGELFF
TRBD2,NA,TRBJ2-3,TRBV3-1/TRBV3-2,TGTGCCAGCAACCCTCCGGGACTACCACCAGATACGCAGTATTTT,CASNPPGLPPDTQYF
NA,NA,TRBJ1-1,TRBV7-2,TGTGCCAGCAGCTTAGATCACGCGGGGTACACTGAAGCTTTCTTT,CASSLDHAGYTEAFF
TRBD1,NA,TRBJ1-2,TRBV7-2,TGTGCCAGCAGCACTCTGACAGGGGATAATGGCTACACCTTC,CASSTLTGDNGYTF
TRBD1,NA,TRBJ2-3,TRBV29-1,TGCAGCGTAGGACAGGGGGGGGATACGCAGTATTTT,CSVGQGGDTQYF
TRBD1,NA,TRBJ1-1,TRBV5-1,TGCGCCAGCAGCTTGACAGGGGGAGACATGAACACTGAAGCTTTCTTT,CASSLTGGDMNTEAFF
TRBD1,NA,TRBJ1-4,TRBV4-2,TGTGCCAGCCGGACAGGGGTGGGCCAAAATGAAAAACTGTTTTTT,CASRTGVGQNEKLFF
NA,NA,TRBJ2-7,TRBV5-5,TGTGCCAGCAGCCCCTACGGTGGTTTTAAGTACTTC,CASSPYGGFKYF
TRBD2,NA,TRBJ2-7,TRBV6-5,TGTGCCAGCAGTTGGGGGGGATTTTCCTACGAGCAGTACTTC,CASSWGGFSYEQYF
NA,NA,TRBJ1-2,TRBV6-5,TGTGCCAGCAGTTCTTCAGGGCGTCCGGGCTATGGCTACACCTTC,CASSSSGRPGYGYTF
TRBD1,NA,TRBJ1-2,TRBV5-1,TGCGCCAGCAGCGGGGAGGACAGGGAGGGCGGCTACACCTTC,CASSGEDREGGYTF
TRBD1,few,TRBJ2-1,TRBV4-1,TGCGCCAGCAGCCAAGATCGAGTTGGAACAGGGGTCTACAATGAGCAGTTCTTC,CASSQDRVGTGVYNEQFF
TRBD1,NA,TRBJ2-7,TRBV29-1,TGCAGCGTGGGACAGAACAGGATAACCCTCGAGCAGTACTTC,CSVGQNRITLEQYF
NA,NA,TRBJ1-6,TRBV27,TGTGCCAGCAGTTTATCTGGGGCCCCAAATTCACCCCTCCACTTT,CASSLSGAPNSPLHF
TRBD1,NA,TRBJ2-7,TRBV27,TGTGCCAGCGGACAGGGGCACGAGCAGTACTTC,CASGQGHEQYF
NA,NA,TRBJ2-2,TRBV10-1,TGCGCCAGCAGTGTAGACAGCGCCGGGGAGCTGTTTTTT,CASSVDSAGELFF
NA,NA,TRBJ1-2,TRBV12-3/TRBV12-4,TGTGCCAGCACCCGGGGGGTAGGTGGCTACACCTTC,CASTRGVGGYTF
NA,NA,TRBJ2-7,TRBV7-9,TGTGCCAGCAGCCCTATATCCAAGCCGTACGAGCAGTACTTC,CASSPISKPYEQYF
NA,NA,TRBJ2-7,TRBV5-1,TGCGCCAGCAGGACTACCCAGGGGTACGAGCAGTACTTC,CASRTTQGYEQYF
TRBD2,NA,TRBJ2-7,TRBV7-2,TGTGCCAGCAGTTTCGCTGCGGGGGGGTCCGAGCAGTACTTC,CASSFAAGGSEQYF
TRBD2,NA,TRBJ2-5,TRBV5-1,TGCGCCAGCAGCTGGCTAGCGGGGCGAGAGACCCAGTACTTC,CASSWLAGRETQYF
TRBD1,NA,TRBJ1-4,TRBV11-2,TGTGCCAGCAGCTTAGGGATACAGACAGGGGTTGGAGAAAAACTGTTTTTT,CASSLGIQTGVGEKLFF
TRBD2,NA,TRBJ2-4,TRBV3-1/TRBV3-2,TGTGCCAGCAGCCATAATGTCCCCGGGGGGGGCCGGAACATTCAGTACTTC,CASSHNVPGGGRNIQYF
TRBD2,once,TRBJ2-2,TRBV6-1,TGTGCCAGCAGTGGACTAGCGGGGGCTCCAGGCGGGGAGCTGTTTTTT,CASSGLAGAPGGELFF
TRBD1,once,TRBJ1-5,TRBV2,TGTGCCAGCAGCGCACAACAGGGGGCCAGGCCCCAGCATTTT,CASSAQQGARPQHF
TRBD1,once,TRBJ2-7,TRBV3-1/TRBV3-2,TGTGCCAGCAGCCACTTAGACAGGGACGAGCAGTACTTC,CASSHLDRDEQYF